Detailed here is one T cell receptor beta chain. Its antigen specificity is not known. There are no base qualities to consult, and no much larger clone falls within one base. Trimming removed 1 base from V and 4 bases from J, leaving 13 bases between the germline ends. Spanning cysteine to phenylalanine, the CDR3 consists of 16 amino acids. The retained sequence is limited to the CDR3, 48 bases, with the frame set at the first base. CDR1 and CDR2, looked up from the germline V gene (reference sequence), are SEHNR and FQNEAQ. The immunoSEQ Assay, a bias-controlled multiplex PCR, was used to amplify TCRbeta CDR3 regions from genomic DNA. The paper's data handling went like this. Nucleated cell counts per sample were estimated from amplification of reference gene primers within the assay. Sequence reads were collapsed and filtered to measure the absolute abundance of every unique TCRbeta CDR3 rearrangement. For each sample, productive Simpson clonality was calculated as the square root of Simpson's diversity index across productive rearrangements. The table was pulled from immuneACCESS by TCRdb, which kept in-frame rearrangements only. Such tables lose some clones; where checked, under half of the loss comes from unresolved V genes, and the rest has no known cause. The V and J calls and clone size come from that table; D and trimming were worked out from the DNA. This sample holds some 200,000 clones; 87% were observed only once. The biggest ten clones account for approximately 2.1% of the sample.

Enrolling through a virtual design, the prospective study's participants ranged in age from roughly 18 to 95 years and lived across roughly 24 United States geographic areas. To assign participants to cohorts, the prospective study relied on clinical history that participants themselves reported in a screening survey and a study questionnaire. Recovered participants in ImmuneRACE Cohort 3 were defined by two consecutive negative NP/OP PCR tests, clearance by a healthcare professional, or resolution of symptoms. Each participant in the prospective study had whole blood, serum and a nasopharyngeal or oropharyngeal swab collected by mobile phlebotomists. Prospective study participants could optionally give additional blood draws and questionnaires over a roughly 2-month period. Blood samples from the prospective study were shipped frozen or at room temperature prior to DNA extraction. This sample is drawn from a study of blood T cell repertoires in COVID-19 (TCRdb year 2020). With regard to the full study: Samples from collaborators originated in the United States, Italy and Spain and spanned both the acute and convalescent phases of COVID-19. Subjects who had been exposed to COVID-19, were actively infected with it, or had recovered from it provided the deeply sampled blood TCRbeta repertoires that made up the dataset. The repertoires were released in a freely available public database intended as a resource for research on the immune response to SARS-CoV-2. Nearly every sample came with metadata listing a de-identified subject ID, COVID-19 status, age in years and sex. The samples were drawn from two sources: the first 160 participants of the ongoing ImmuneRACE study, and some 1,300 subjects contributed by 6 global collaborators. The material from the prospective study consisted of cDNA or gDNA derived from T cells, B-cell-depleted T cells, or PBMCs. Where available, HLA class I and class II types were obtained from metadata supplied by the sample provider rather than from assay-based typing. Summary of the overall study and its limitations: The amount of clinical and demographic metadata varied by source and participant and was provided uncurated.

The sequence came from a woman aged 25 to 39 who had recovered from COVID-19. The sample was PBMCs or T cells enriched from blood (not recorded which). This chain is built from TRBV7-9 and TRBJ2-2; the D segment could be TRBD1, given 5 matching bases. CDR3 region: CASSLGPGSGTGELFF. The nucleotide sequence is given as TGTGCCAGCAGCTTAGGTCCAGGGTCGGGCACCGGGGAGCTGTTTTTT.